The rows below give T cell receptor beta chains drawn from one sample of a study of graft-versus-host responses after intestinal transplantation. Sequenced by immunoSEQ multiplex PCR; TCRdb stores in-frame clones only, minus some. The sample consists of under 45,000 clones, about 90% of them appearing once. The sample was PBMCs, taken roughly 270 days after transplant. Receptor source: a human patient who received an intestinal transplant, so some T cells may come from the graft donor. The CDR3 runs from the conserved cysteine through the conserved F or W. The order of the fields is D gene, V gene, clone size, J gene, CDR3 DNA, CDR3 protein. The D gene is left open where the match is weak. Clone size is given for some rows only: seen once, a few or many times, or a class if the clone is expanded.

d_call: -
v_call: TRBV4-1
clone_size: -
j_call: TRBJ1-2
cdr3_nt: TGCGCCAGCAGCCAAGGCGACGGTCTGGGTGGCTACACCTTC
cdr3_aa: CASSQGDGLGGYTF

d_call: TRBD2
v_call: TRBV4-1
clone_size: -
j_call: TRBJ2-5
cdr3_nt: TGCGCCAGCAGCCATGTAACTAGCGGGGGTCAAGAGACCCAGTACTTC
cdr3_aa: CASSHVTSGGQETQYF

d_call: -
v_call: TRBV5-5
clone_size: -
j_call: TRBJ2-7
cdr3_nt: TGTGCCAGCAGCTTGCTGGACCCTCGGATTTCCTACGAGCAGTACTTC
cdr3_aa: CASSLLDPRISYEQYF

d_call: -
v_call: TRBV10-1
clone_size: -
j_call: TRBJ2-3
cdr3_nt: TGCGCCACCTCTTCCCATGGTGGAGATACGCAGTATTTT
cdr3_aa: CATSSHGGDTQYF

d_call: -
v_call: TRBV9
clone_size: -
j_call: TRBJ1-1
cdr3_nt: TGTGCCAGCAGCGTAGTCCCAGGGGCTGAAGCTTTCTTT
cdr3_aa: CASSVVPGAEAFF

d_call: -
v_call: TRBV18
clone_size: -
j_call: TRBJ2-3
cdr3_nt: TGTGCCAGCTCACCACGGGGCCAGATCACAGATACGCAGTATTTT
cdr3_aa: CASSPRGQITDTQYF

d_call: -
v_call: TRBV5-4
clone_size: -
j_call: TRBJ2-7
cdr3_nt: TGTGCCAGCAGCCCACGCCCGGGCTCCTACGAGCAGTACTTC
cdr3_aa: CASSPRPGSYEQYF

d_call: -
v_call: TRBV7-9
clone_size: -
j_call: TRBJ2-2
cdr3_nt: TGTGCCAGCAGCATGTACCCGGAGAACACCGGGGAGCTGTTTTTT
cdr3_aa: CASSMYPENTGELFF

d_call: TRBD2
v_call: TRBV5-5
clone_size: -
j_call: TRBJ2-3
cdr3_nt: TGTGCCAGCAGCAACCCTGGGGCGGGGGGGCGAGCAGATACGCAGTATTTT
cdr3_aa: CASSNPGAGGRADTQYF

d_call: TRBD1
v_call: TRBV5-1
clone_size: -
j_call: TRBJ2-2
cdr3_nt: TGCGCCAGCAGCTTGAATTTCGGGACAGCGAACACCGGGGAGCTGTTTTTT
cdr3_aa: CASSLNFGTANTGELFF

d_call: -
v_call: TRBV2
clone_size: -
j_call: TRBJ1-4
cdr3_nt: TGTGCCGGTAGAACTCCGGGACACACTAATGAAAAACTGTTTTTT
cdr3_aa: CAGRTPGHTNEKLFF

d_call: -
v_call: TRBV7-9
clone_size: -
j_call: TRBJ1-1
cdr3_nt: TGTGCCAGCAGCTTAGAAGGGCTCCCAGGCGCTGAAGCTTTCTTT
cdr3_aa: CASSLEGLPGAEAFF

d_call: TRBD1
v_call: TRBV7-9
clone_size: -
j_call: TRBJ2-2
cdr3_nt: TGTGCCAGCACCTCGACAGGGGGCGGGGAGCTGTTTTTT
cdr3_aa: CASTSTGGGELFF

d_call: -
v_call: TRBV7-8
clone_size: -
j_call: TRBJ2-1
cdr3_nt: TGTGCCAGCAGCCCGGACGGGGGCCTGAGCTCCTACAGTGAGCAGTTCTTC
cdr3_aa: CASSPDGGLSSYSEQFF

d_call: -
v_call: TRBV11-3
clone_size: -
j_call: TRBJ2-7
cdr3_nt: TGTGCCAGCAGCCAGGGGAGTTTGATCTACGAGCAGTACTTC
cdr3_aa: CASSQGSLIYEQYF

d_call: -
v_call: TRBV5-6
clone_size: -
j_call: TRBJ1-2
cdr3_nt: TGTGCCAGCAGCTTACTACAGGAGTTTAACTATGGCTACACCTTC
cdr3_aa: CASSLLQEFNYGYTF

d_call: -
v_call: TRBV11-3
clone_size: -
j_call: TRBJ2-1
cdr3_nt: TGTGCCAGCAGCACAAGAGCGGACAGCTCCTACAATGAGCAGTTCTTC
cdr3_aa: CASSTRADSSYNEQFF

d_call: TRBD1
v_call: TRBV10-3
clone_size: few
j_call: TRBJ1-4
cdr3_nt: TGTGCCATCAGTGCAACAGGGGTAACTAATGAAAAACTGTTTTTT
cdr3_aa: CAISATGVTNEKLFF

d_call: TRBD1
v_call: TRBV12-5
clone_size: -
j_call: TRBJ1-1
cdr3_nt: TGTGCTAGCCTGGGACAGCCGAACACTGAAGCTTTCTTT
cdr3_aa: CASLGQPNTEAFF

d_call: -
v_call: TRBV6-1
clone_size: few
j_call: TRBJ1-2
cdr3_nt: TGTGCCAGCAGAAAGTTACAGGGTCCCTATGGCTACACCTTC
cdr3_aa: CASRKLQGPYGYTF

d_call: -
v_call: TRBV30
clone_size: -
j_call: TRBJ1-2
cdr3_nt: TGTGCCTCGATACACAGCTCAGGGGGCTACACCTTC
cdr3_aa: CASIHSSGGYTF

d_call: -
v_call: TRBV4-1
clone_size: -
j_call: TRBJ1-2
cdr3_nt: TGCGCCAGCAGCCAAGGAACGACGTATGGCTACACCTTC
cdr3_aa: CASSQGTTYGYTF

d_call: -
v_call: TRBV27
clone_size: -
j_call: TRBJ2-7
cdr3_nt: TGTGCCAGCAGTTTGAGCCGGCTCTCCTACGAGCAGTACTTC
cdr3_aa: CASSLSRLSYEQYF

d_call: TRBD1
v_call: TRBV11-3
clone_size: -
j_call: TRBJ2-1
cdr3_nt: TGTGCCAGCAGCCCGACAGGGCCCCTGGATGAGCAGTTCTTC
cdr3_aa: CASSPTGPLDEQFF

d_call: TRBD1
v_call: TRBV25-1
clone_size: -
j_call: TRBJ2-7
cdr3_nt: TGTGCCAGCAGACAGGGGACCTACGAGCAGTACTTC
cdr3_aa: CASRQGTYEQYF

d_call: -
v_call: TRBV11-3
clone_size: -
j_call: TRBJ2-7
cdr3_nt: TGTGCCAGCAGCGTAGAGCAGGGGCTGCTCTCGGTCGAGCAGTACTTC
cdr3_aa: CASSVEQGLLSVEQYF

d_call: -
v_call: TRBV7-3
clone_size: -
j_call: TRBJ2-2
cdr3_nt: TGTGCCAGCAGCAACACCGGGGAGCTGTTTTTT
cdr3_aa: CASSNTGELFF

d_call: -
v_call: TRBV6-1
clone_size: -
j_call: TRBJ1-5
cdr3_nt: TGTGCCAGCAGATGGCTTCGGGGGGGCAATCAGCCCCAGCATTTT
cdr3_aa: CASRWLRGGNQPQHF

d_call: -
v_call: TRBV12-2
clone_size: -
j_call: TRBJ2-1
cdr3_nt: TGTGCAAGTCGCTTTTCCGGGACAGGGGGCCTAGAGCAGTTCTTC
cdr3_aa: CASRFSGTGGLEQFF

d_call: -
v_call: TRBV10-1
clone_size: -
j_call: TRBJ1-2
cdr3_nt: TGCGCCAGCAGTGCACCATTCCAAGCTAACTATGGCTACACCTTC
cdr3_aa: CASSAPFQANYGYTF

d_call: -
v_call: TRBV7-6
clone_size: -
j_call: TRBJ1-1
cdr3_nt: TGTGCCAGCAGAGCGACAGAAATGAACACTGAAGCTTTCTTT
cdr3_aa: CASRATEMNTEAFF

d_call: TRBD1
v_call: TRBV19
clone_size: -
j_call: TRBJ1-1
cdr3_nt: TGTGCCAGTAAAAGGAGGGACAGGGGGATGAACACTGAAGCTTTCTTT
cdr3_aa: CASKRRDRGMNTEAFF

d_call: -
v_call: TRBV7-9
clone_size: -
j_call: TRBJ2-5
cdr3_nt: TGTGCCAGCAGCTTAGGTTCCCAAGAGACCCAGTACTTC
cdr3_aa: CASSLGSQETQYF

d_call: TRBD2
v_call: TRBV7-8
clone_size: -
j_call: TRBJ2-7
cdr3_nt: TGTGCCAGCAGCTTGGGCGGGAGTACGGTCTACGAGCAGTACTTC
cdr3_aa: CASSLGGSTVYEQYF

d_call: -
v_call: TRBV10-2
clone_size: once
j_call: TRBJ2-5
cdr3_nt: TGCGCCAGCAGTTGGGCCAAAGGGGAGACCCAGTACTTC
cdr3_aa: CASSWAKGETQYF

d_call: TRBD1
v_call: TRBV5-1
clone_size: -
j_call: TRBJ2-2
cdr3_nt: TGCGCCAGCAGCTTCGAAGGGGGCGACACCGGGGAGCTGTTTTTT
cdr3_aa: CASSFEGGDTGELFF

d_call: -
v_call: TRBV2
clone_size: -
j_call: TRBJ1-1
cdr3_nt: TGTGCCAGCAGTGACCATGGGTCCCTGCCTGAAGCTTTCTTT
cdr3_aa: CASSDHGSLPEAFF

d_call: -
v_call: TRBV29-1
clone_size: -
j_call: TRBJ1-1
cdr3_nt: TGCAGCGCCGCAACCCGGAGAGAAGCTTTCTTT
cdr3_aa: CSAATRREAFF

d_call: -
v_call: TRBV19
clone_size: -
j_call: TRBJ2-5
cdr3_nt: TGTGCCAGTAGTATAGCTGGTCTATTCCAGGGGAAGACCCAGTACTTC
cdr3_aa: CASSIAGLFQGKTQYF

d_call: TRBD1
v_call: TRBV5-1
clone_size: -
j_call: TRBJ2-5
cdr3_nt: TGCGCCAGCAGCTCCGGGACAGGGCTAGAGACCCAGTACTTC
cdr3_aa: CASSSGTGLETQYF

d_call: -
v_call: TRBV23-1
clone_size: -
j_call: TRBJ1-4
cdr3_nt: TGCGCCAGCAGTCAAGGGACAGAAAAACTGTTTTTT
cdr3_aa: CASSQGTEKLFF

d_call: TRBD1
v_call: TRBV29-1
clone_size: -
j_call: TRBJ1-1
cdr3_nt: TGCAGCGCAGGACAGGCGAACACTGAAGCTTTCTTT
cdr3_aa: CSAGQANTEAFF

d_call: -
v_call: TRBV6-1
clone_size: -
j_call: TRBJ2-7
cdr3_nt: TGTGCCAGCAGTGAAGCTCCGAGCGACTACGAGCAGTACTTC
cdr3_aa: CASSEAPSDYEQYF

d_call: -
v_call: TRBV10-3
clone_size: -
j_call: TRBJ1-1
cdr3_nt: TGTGCCATCAGCCAGAACACTGAAGCTTTCTTT
cdr3_aa: CAISQNTEAFF

d_call: -
v_call: TRBV6-1
clone_size: -
j_call: TRBJ1-5
cdr3_nt: TGTGCCAGCAGTTCCAGCCTAACGCAGCCCCAGCATTTT
cdr3_aa: CASSSSLTQPQHF

d_call: TRBD2
v_call: TRBV12-5
clone_size: -
j_call: TRBJ2-5
cdr3_nt: TGTGCTAGTGGCCCTAGCGGGGGGGAGACCCAGTACTTC
cdr3_aa: CASGPSGGETQYF

d_call: -
v_call: TRBV5-1
clone_size: -
j_call: TRBJ1-2
cdr3_nt: TGCGCCGGCAGCTTGGGCAGGGGTTATGGCTACACCTTC
cdr3_aa: CAGSLGRGYGYTF

d_call: -
v_call: TRBV6-4
clone_size: -
j_call: TRBJ1-5
cdr3_nt: TGTGCCAGCAGTGAAGTAAGTGGTCAGCCCCAGCATTTT
cdr3_aa: CASSEVSGQPQHF